This passage covers 27 T cell receptor beta chains from one sample sequenced in a study of liver allograft versus peripheral blood T cells. Study at large: Recipients' peripheral blood served as the comparator for T cell receptor repertoires in transplanted livers.

Each CDR3 protein gets one entry after TCRdb re-called the reads with MiXCR. This sample carries 4,000 to 6,500 distinct CDR3 sequences, over 15% of them seen once, and the ten largest clones take under 11%. The receptors here all came from a human patient who had a liver transplant. Some T cells may arise from the graft donor.

In DNA, the CDR3 is TGTGCCAGCAGTGGACAGCTGAACACTGAAGCTTTCTTT. As protein: CASSGQLNTEAFF. The chain carries TRBV7-9 and TRBJ1-1; D is possibly TRBD1 (6 bases). There are 13 residues in the CDR3. Germline loops: CDR1 SEHNR, CDR2 FQNEAQ (reference sequence). The V and J ends lost 6 bases and 0 bases respectively, with 8 bases between them.

Here the CDR3 DNA reads TGCAGTGCTGGTGGAGGGGTGAACACTGAAGCTTTCTTT. Translation gives CSAGGGVNTEAFF. The chain is built from TRBV20-1 and TRBJ1-1; D perhaps matches TRBD1 (5 bases). V gave up 5 bases and J gave up 0 bases, with 10 bases separating them. CDR3 length: 13 residues. Germline-derived CDR1 and CDR2 are DFQATT and SNEGSKA (reference sequence).

The chain carries TRBV11-2 and TRBJ2-3; D uncertain. The CDR3 sequence is 15 residues long. CDR1 is SGHAT, CDR2 FQNNGV, per germline. V lost 1 base to trimming and J lost 0 bases, with 8 bases between them. CDR3 loop: CASSLVGSSTDTQYF. Written as DNA, the CDR3 is TGTGCCAGCAGCTTAGTCGGGTCTAGCACAGATACGCAGTATTTT.

Relative to its sample, this clonotype is medium-sized (0.01 to 0.1%). This chain uses TRBV27 with TRBJ1-4; D is unresolved. The CDR3 is 15 residues long. Germline V gives CDR1 MNHEY, CDR2 SMNVEV (reference sequence). Trimming pared 3 bases from V and 3 bases from J, leaving 11 bases between. CDR3 protein: CASSFRRAPNEKLFF. In nucleotides, the CDR3 is TGTGCCAGCAGTTTTCGGCGGGCTCCTAATGAAAAACTGTTTTTT.

Regarding this clonotype: A read error may explain this, as a much larger clone is one base away. The CDR3 is CARSYDGNSGNTIYF. The CDR3 DNA reads as TGTGCCAGAAGCTATGACGGAAACTCTGGAAACACCATATATTTT. V usage is TRBV5-5 and J usage is TRBJ1-3; D is ambiguous. Germline V gene sequence: CDR1 SGHKS, CDR2 YYEKEE (reference sequence). The CDR3 consists of 15 residues.

This chain uses TRBV20-1 with TRBJ2-4; no reliable D call. Looked up from germline, CDR1 is DFQATT and CDR2 is SNEGSKA (reference sequence). V was clipped by 0 bases and J by 7 bases, with 10 bases between them. The CDR3 contains 13 residues. For the CDR3, the DNA is TGCAGTGCTAGAGATCCCCGCTCCAACATTCAGTACTTC. Translated: CSARDPRSNIQYF.

This clonotype appeared many times. The chain joins TRBV20-1 to TRBJ2-7; 12 positions match TRBD1. Trimming at V came to 3 bases and at J to 4 bases, leaving 13 bases not matched to a gene. This CDR3 has 17 amino acids. CDR1 DFQATT and CDR2 SNEGSKA come from the germline V gene (reference sequence). CDR3 nucleotide sequence: TGCAGTGCTAGTGGGAACTCGGGACAGGGGGCTCGGTACGAGCAGTACTTC. Protein: CSASGNSGQGARYEQYF.

Judged by abundance, this clonotype is medium-sized. The V and J genes are TRBV6-2 or TRBV6-3 and TRBJ1-5; D unresolved. The germline V gene has CDR1 MNHEY and CDR2 SVGEGT. The V and J ends lost 6 bases and 6 bases respectively, with 15 bases between them. The CDR3 extends over 14 amino acids. The CDR3 coding sequence is TGTGCCAGCAGCCCCGGAGCGGGAGGTCAGCCCCAGCATTTT. Amino acids: CASSPGAGGQPQHF.

This clonotype qualifies as medium-sized. Without the conserved terminal phenylalanine or tryptophan, this CDR3 likely stems from a read error. No DNA is shown, since the ends of the CDR3 on it are uncertain; the CDR3 is the one TCRdb lists. V gene TRBV5-4 combines with J gene TRBJ2-1; the D call in the table, TRBD2, was not verified against the DNA. Looked up from germline, CDR1 is SGHNT and CDR2 is YYREEE (reference sequence). The CDR3 has 17 residues if both end residues are counted. The CDR3 spells CASSLGRGSKMSSSKPL.

This clonotype was recorded many times. The rearrangement links TRBV27 to TRBJ1-1; possible D gene TRBD1, 5 bases. CDR1 MNHEY and CDR2 SMNVEV come from the germline V gene (reference sequence). The CDR3 runs 16 residues. Trimming removed 6 bases at V and 5 bases at J, with 22 bases between. CDR3: CASSRKTGGVGTEAFF. In DNA form, the CDR3 reads TGTGCCAGCAGCCGAAAAACCGGGGGGGTCGGGACTGAAGCTTTCTTT.

This clonotype was counted once. A far larger clone is off by one base, so a read error is likely. The rearrangement links TRBV13 to TRBJ1-5; D gene uncertain. Looked up from germline, CDR1 is PRHDT and CDR2 is FYEKMQ (reference sequence). V was clipped by 7 bases and J by 0 bases, with 13 bases between them. The CDR3 contains 15 residues. DNA for the CDR3: TGTGCCAGCACCCTAGACGGAAATAGCAATCAGCCCCAGCATTTT. Amino acids: CASTLDGNSNQPQHF.

The chain employs TRBV7-9 and TRBJ2-4, with D uncertain. This CDR3 contains 13 residues. The V and J ends lost 3 bases and 0 bases respectively, with 3 bases between them. Germline V gives CDR1 SEHNR, CDR2 FQNEAQ (reference sequence). CDR3 amino acids: CASSLRAKNIQYF. The CDR3 DNA is TGTGCCAGCAGCTTGCGAGCCAAAAACATTCAGTACTTC.

This clonotype is medium-sized. An end of the junction differs from the germline gene, which may be a read error. This sequence joins TRBV6-5 and TRBJ2-2; 9 bases agree with TRBD2. This CDR3 contains 16 residues. The V gene's germline CDR1 is MNHEY and CDR2 SVGAGI. CDR3 DNA: TGTGCCAGCGCAGCGGGGGGACCCCCGAACCCCGGGGAGCTGTTTTTT. It specifies CASAAGGPPNPGELFF.

The chain couples TRBV9 to TRBJ2-1, with 10 bases fitting TRBD2. Germline V gene data show CDR1 as SGDLS and CDR2 as YYNGEE. The trim removed 4 bases at V and 4 bases at J, leaving 8 bases unmatched. The CDR3 runs to 16 residues. Here the CDR3 DNA reads TGTGCCAGCAGCTCTCCGGGACTAGCGCATTACAATGAGCAGTTCTTC. The encoded protein is CASSSPGLAHYNEQFF.

This clonotype was detected a few times. J is TRBJ1-1 and V is TRBV14; D gene uncertain. There are 14 residues in the CDR3. V was shortened by 2 bases and J by 2 bases, with 9 bases between the two germline ends. Per the germline V gene, CDR1 is SGHDN and CDR2 is FVKESK. Here the CDR3 DNA reads TGTGCCAGCAGCCAACTCCCAGGAAACACTGAAGCTTTCTTT. Its protein product is CASSQLPGNTEAFF.

This clonotype showed up many times. The V and J genes are TRBV25-1 and TRBJ1-6; no clear D gene. V lost 2 bases to trimming and J lost 9 bases, with 5 bases between them. CDR3 length: 12 amino acids. Germline V gives CDR1 MGHDK, CDR2 SYGVNS. CDR3 region: CASSEDLSPLHF. CDR3 DNA: TGTGCCAGCAGTGAAGACCTTTCACCCCTCCACTTT.

This clonotype has at least ten counts. This chain joins TRBV6-1 and TRBJ2-4; maybe TRBD1 (5 bases). The ends were cut back, 8 bases at V and 8 bases at J, with 19 bases in the middle. CDR3 length: 14 amino acids. The germline CDR1 and CDR2 sequences are MNHNS and SASEGT. The DNA of the CDR3 is TGTGCCAGCGCTCAGGACACGGTGGGTGACATTCAGTACTTC. It yields the protein CASAQDTVGDIQYF.

V is TRBV5-4 and J is TRBJ2-7; D is perhaps TRBD1 (5 bases). The germline gives CDR1 SGHNT, CDR2 YYREEE (reference sequence). The CDR3 totals 15 residues. The V and J ends lost 0 bases and 2 bases respectively, with 12 bases between them. For the CDR3, the DNA is TGTGCCAGCAGCTTGGGTTGGGGCAGCGCCTACGAGCAGTACTTC. Protein: CASSLGWGSAYEQYF.

This clonotype ranks as medium-sized. The V gene is TRBV20-1, the J gene TRBJ1-4; 8 positions agree with TRBD1. Germline lookup yields CDR1 DFQATT and CDR2 SNEGSKA (reference sequence). The V gene end was trimmed by 5 bases and the J gene end by 8 bases; junction bases not matched to a gene: 10. The CDR3 is 14 residues long. The CDR3 is CSAGGTGEYEKLFF. The CDR3 DNA sequence: TGCAGTGCTGGAGGGACAGGAGAGTACGAAAAACTGTTTTTT.

On this clonotype: With a far larger clone one base away, a read error is the likely cause. V and J are TRBV6-5 and TRBJ1-6, with 8 bases matching TRBD1. J gave up 7 bases and V 8 bases, and 10 bases lay outside the gene matches. From germline, CDR1 is MNHEY and CDR2 SVGAGI. The CDR3 is 15 residues long. CDR3 amino acids: CASHSGGWVNSPLHF. CDR3 nucleotide sequence: TGTGCCAGCCATTCAGGGGGCTGGGTGAATTCACCCCTCCACTTT.

In this sample, this clonotype is medium-sized. The J gene is TRBJ1-5, the V gene TRBV27; D gene unclear. Germline loops: CDR1 MNHEY, CDR2 SMNVEV (reference sequence). This CDR3 contains 15 residues. V was trimmed by 3 bases and J by 0 bases, leaving 9 bases between them. CDR3 DNA: TGTGCCAGCAGTTTGGTCGGCTATAGCAATCAGCCCCAGCATTTT. Protein product: CASSLVGYSNQPQHF.

This clonotype is labeled as medium-sized (0.01 to 0.1%). This sequence joins TRBV15 and TRBJ2-7, with D possibly TRBD2 on 6 matching bases. V was pared by 1 base and J by 2 bases, with 15 bases between. Germline CDR1 is LNHNV and CDR2 is YYDKDF (reference sequence). CDR3 length: 16 residues. In nucleotides, the CDR3 is TGTGCCACCAGCAGAGGGACGCCGGGGGAAGCCTACGAGCAGTACTTC. Residues: CATSRGTPGEAYEQYF.

This clonotype is medium-sized. The chain recombines TRBV7-2 with TRBJ1-6; D is perhaps TRBD1 (5 bases). The CDR3 covers 17 residues. Trimming pared 1 base from V and 7 bases from J, leaving 17 bases between. Looked up from germline, CDR1 is SGHTA and CDR2 is FQGNSA. The CDR3 DNA sequence: TGTGCCAGCAGCTTAGTAAGAGGGGCAGGGAGGAATTCACCCCTCCACTTT. Translated: CASSLVRGAGRNSPLHF.

The sample holds one count of this clonotype. One base separates it from a far larger clone, so it is likely a read error. The V gene is TRBV6-2 or TRBV6-3, the J gene TRBJ2-3; 12 positions match TRBD2. The V and J ends lost 8 bases and 6 bases, in that order; junction bases with no gene match: 6. This CDR3 spans 14 amino acids. The germline V gene has CDR1 MNHEY and CDR2 SVGEGT. In DNA, the CDR3 is TGTGCCAGCGGGACTAGCGGGTCGGGGGATACGCAGTATTTT. Translated, it gives CASGTSGSGDTQYF.

The V gene is TRBV7-3, the J gene TRBJ1-1; 9 nucleotides agree with TRBD1. The V segment lost 2 bases and the J segment 4 bases; nucleotides outside the gene matches: 14. The germline V gene has CDR1 SGHTA and CDR2 FQGTGA. CDR3 length equals 18 residues. The CDR3 nucleotides are TGTGCCAGCAGCTTACGCCCCGGGACAGGGAGGGAGGCCACTGAAGCTTTCTTT. This gives the protein CASSLRPGTGREATEAFF.

By proportion, this clonotype is medium-sized. V and J are TRBV20-1 and TRBJ1-5; 8 bases fit TRBD1. The length of the CDR3 is 14 residues. Trimming cost V 1 base and J 5 bases; bases outside gene matches: 4. Germline V gene data show CDR1 as DFQATT and CDR2 as SNEGSKA (reference sequence). CDR3: CSARVRTGYQPQHF. The CDR3 DNA sequence: TGCAGTGCTAGAGTCCGGACAGGGTATCAGCCCCAGCATTTT.

This clonotype is categorized as medium-sized. The CDR3, as DNA: TGTGCCAGCAACGACAGGGGTCTAGATTCACCCCTCCACTTT. This gives the protein CASNDRGLDSPLHF. The chain is built from TRBV12-3 or TRBV12-4 and TRBJ1-6; 8 bases fit TRBD1. The V gene end was trimmed by 7 bases and the J gene end by 8 bases; junction bases not matched to a gene: 7. The CDR3 is made up of 14 amino acids.